This record concerns one T cell receptor beta chain sequence. It has no known antigen specificity. At one end the junction does not follow the germline gene, possibly because of a read error. The data were taken from a study of T cells in Graves' hyperthyroidism and ophthalmopathy (dated by TCRdb to the late 2010s). A note on the overall study: Peripheral blood samples were taken at initial diagnosis, before any treatment was given. After sampling, hyperthyroidism patients received methimazole starting at 30 mg daily, and ophthalmopathy patients received high-dose intravenous methylprednisolone. A discovery cohort of roughly 96 patients, about 40 with Graves' ophthalmopathy and 57 with stable Graves' hyperthyroidism, was used to find distinguishing TCR V-J signatures. TCR Vbeta CDR3 sequencing of approximately 140 peripheral blood samples (more than 40 ophthalmopathy, over 70 hyperthyroidism and some 17 progressor patients) is reported in the paper. In several Graves' hyperthyroidism patients, the study also compared T-cell repertoires from thyroid tissue with T-cell repertoires from blood. Prospective prediction of ophthalmopathy was tested in an independent validation cohort consisting of roughly 20 hyperthyroidism patients and approximately 16 patients who later progressed to ophthalmopathy. The 75 to 100 discovery patients were randomly split 7:3 into training and test sets. Paper-wide results and their limitations: Most expanded thyroid clonotypes (frequency above 0.001) were also found in blood, which suggests that blood repertoires may mirror thyroid immune responses. No statistical method was used to fix the sample size in advance, and group allocation was not hidden from the investigators. A 13 V-J signature model separated ophthalmopathy from stable hyperthyroidism, with 87.88% sensitivity and roughly 84% specificity in cross-validation and 80%/75% in testing. In validation, progression to ophthalmopathy was predicted by the model with around 70% sensitivity and 72.22% specificity, a median of approximately 7.1 months before onset.

The TCR beta CDR3 regions were amplified from the RNA transcripts. The first round of RT-PCR for the TCR CDR3 was performed with the HTBI primer set and the Qiagen OneStep RT-PCR kit. Libraries were constructed in a second round of multiplex PCR, after which size selection and purification were performed. Sequencing of the libraries was done on an Illumina HiSeq2000 using paired-end 100 bp reads. As for how the authors treated the data: Raw data were processed with SOAPnuke, discarding reads with adapters, uncalled bases, mean Phred below 15, or no exact constant-primer or identifier match. COPE v1.2.5 was used to merge the high-quality paired reads, and each unique nucleotide sequence was defined as a clonotype. MiTCR v1.1 was used to align clonotypes to the IMGT TRBV, TRBD and TRBJ reference segments. The analysis included only V-J combinations with a frequency above 0.0001, which together covered around 99% of the repertoires. A TCS score was defined as the ratio between F50 (clonal expansion) and ExV (chaos), using BLOSUM62-based TCRdist between CDR3 peptides within each V-J. Welch's t-statistics and random forest reduced 450 to 600 V-J features to 13, which were used in a naive Bayes classifier (R e1071). TCRdb handled the public reads itself, with Q25 trimming in fastp and clone calling in MiXCR, and kept productive beta chains. Every distinct CDR3 protein forms one entry, paired with its most common genes and DNA. TCRdb's processing, not the authors' own work, is the source of the V and J calls. This sample has under 400,000 distinct CDR3 sequences in its table, and roughly 20% of those were observed once. The ten largest clonotypes hold around 50% of the sample.

Stable Graves' hyperthyroidism was defined as the absence of progression to ophthalmopathy over 18 months of follow-up. Hyperthyroidism patients were newly diagnosed, had a disease duration of under 2 months, and were aged 18 to 65 years. The study excluded patients with uncontrolled infections, other autoimmune diseases, pregnancy or lactation. Diagnoses were established on the basis of clinical symptoms, serum thyroxine and TRAb, thyroid ultrasound, and orbital computed tomography. PBMCs were separated from about 10 ml of fresh peripheral blood using Ficoll-Paque density gradient centrifugation. Trizol reagent was used to extract total RNA, and RNA quality was then checked on an Agilent 2100 Bioanalyzer. Its CDR3 holds 14 amino acids, cysteine through phenylalanine. Of all the DNA, just the CDR3 is kept, 42 bases in frame from base 1. Looking up the germline V gene yields CDR1 MNHEY and CDR2 SVGEGT.

This TCR came from a woman aged 45-60 years with Graves' hyperthyroidism. Material for sequencing was blood. This chain is built from TRBV6-2 or TRBV6-3 and TRBJ1-1; TRBD1 is a possible D gene, resting on 5 matching bases. The sequence in DNA is TGTCCCAGCAGCTCCTCAGGGTATGGCACTGAAGCTTTCTTT. Its translation is CPSSSSGYGTEAFF.